These 17 T cell receptor beta chains came from one sample sequenced in a study of control samples from healthy donors and cancer patients. Using immunoSEQ multiplex PCR, the repertoire was profiled, and TCRdb retains in-frame clones only, with some absent. The top ten clones hold more than 5% of a sample with some 80,000 clones, approximately 92% of them seen once. Material for sequencing was blood. The receptors originated from a woman aged 55-75 years in good health.

This sequence joins TRBV5-4 and TRBJ2-5; tentatively, D is TRBD1 (6 bases). V was shortened by 3 bases and J by 2 bases, with 14 bases between the two germline ends. Looked up from germline, CDR1 is SGHNT and CDR2 is YYREEE (reference sequence). The CDR3 length is 15 residues. The CDR3 is CASSYPGTRQETQYF. In DNA, the CDR3 is TGTGCCAGCAGCTACCCCGGGACACGGCAAGAGACCCAGTACTTC.

This chain uses TRBV6-5 with TRBJ2-1, with a weak D call TRBD2 (6 bases). The CDR3 is 15 residues long. V lost 2 bases to trimming and J lost 0 bases, with 8 bases between them. Germline V CDR1 and CDR2: MNHEY, SVGAGI. The CDR3 protein is CASSYMGGSYNEQFF. In DNA, the CDR3 is TGTGCCAGCAGTTACATGGGGGGCTCCTACAATGAGCAGTTCTTC.

The V gene is TRBV19, the J gene TRBJ1-5; 7 nucleotides agree with TRBD1. Trimming took 8 bases from V and 3 from J; bases not matched to a gene: 4. This CDR3 is built from 13 residues. Germline CDR1 reads LNHDA; CDR2 reads SQIVND (reference sequence). The chain's CDR3 is CASVGQSNQPQHF. The CDR3 DNA follows: TGTGCCAGTGTGGGACAGTCCAATCAGCCCCAGCATTTT.

The V call is TRBV4-3, the J call TRBJ1-4; unclear D gene. CDR1 LGHNA and CDR2 YSLEER come from the germline V gene. This CDR3 is built from 16 residues. V was trimmed by 1 base and J by 7 bases, leaving 16 bases between them. The CDR3 bases are TGCGCCAGCAGCCAAGGATTGGGAGCGGCCGCTGAAAAACTGTTTTTT. It is translated as CASSQGLGAAAEKLFF.

As to this clone: A junction end diverges from the germline sequence, so it may reflect a read error. This chain uses TRBV7-7 with TRBJ2-1; D might be TRBD2 (6 bases). This CDR3 is built from 15 residues. Germline CDR1 SSHAT, CDR2 FNYEAQ (reference sequence). CDR3 sequence: CASSLRRDSYNEQFF. The CDR3, as DNA: TGTGCTAGCAGCTTGCGGCGGGATTCCTACAATGAGCAGTTCTTC.

J is TRBJ2-4 and V is TRBV5-1; D call uncertain. Germline V lookup: CDR1 SGHRS, CDR2 YFSETQ. This CDR3 comprises 14 residues. Trimming cost V 2 bases and J 0 bases, with 6 bases left between them. The CDR3 loop is CASSLGVAKNIQYF. In DNA, the CDR3 is TGCGCCAGCAGCTTAGGCGTAGCCAAAAACATTCAGTACTTC.

The V gene is TRBV2, the J gene TRBJ1-2; D is perhaps TRBD1 (5 bases). Germline V gives CDR1 SNHLY, CDR2 FYNNEI. This CDR3 has 13 residues. V lost 2 bases to trimming and J lost 3 bases, with 7 bases between them. CDR3 loop: CASSEKGDYGYTF. The CDR3 bases are TGTGCCAGCAGTGAAAAAGGGGACTATGGCTACACCTTC.

The V gene is TRBV28, the J gene TRBJ1-2; no clear D. Germline loops: CDR1 MDHEN, CDR2 SYDVKM. The CDR3 extends over 12 amino acids. The V and J ends lost 2 bases and 3 bases respectively, with 4 bases between them. CDR3 region: CASSLMYYGYTF. CDR3 bases: TGTGCCAGCAGTTTAATGTACTATGGCTACACCTTC.

This rearrangement joins TRBV4-1 to TRBJ2-1; tentatively, D is TRBD2 (5 bases). From germline, CDR1 is MGHRA and CDR2 YSYEKL. The V end lost 4 bases, the J end lost 0 bases, and 13 bases lay between the germline ends. CDR3 length: 16 residues. CDR3 amino acids: CASSRGLSSSYNEQFF. The CDR3 DNA reads as TGCGCCAGCAGCCGCGGACTCTCGAGCTCCTACAATGAGCAGTTCTTC.

The J gene is TRBJ2-7, the V gene TRBV7-2; D ambiguous. V shed 0 bases and J shed 0 bases, with 9 bases lying between them. The germline V gene encodes CDR1 SGHTA and CDR2 FQGNSA. The CDR3 consists of 15 residues. The CDR3 is CASSLAVGPSYEQYF. In nucleotides, the CDR3 is TGTGCCAGCAGCTTAGCTGTGGGTCCCTCCTACGAGCAGTACTTC.

The chain uses TRBV30 and TRBJ1-4; D gene uncertain. This CDR3 spans 16 amino acids. Between the trimmed V and J ends, which lost 0 bases and 0 bases, there was a span of 11 bases. Germline loops: CDR1 GTSNPN, CDR2 SVGIG (reference sequence). In nucleotides, the CDR3 is TGTGCCTGGAGTGTAATTCTGGCAGCAACTAATGAAAAACTGTTTTTT. Its translation is CAWSVILAATNEKLFF. Supplemented by reference TRBV30 and TRBJ1-4, the full variable domain reads SQTIHQWPATLVQPVGSPLSLECTVEGTSNPNLYWYRQAAGRGLQLLFYSVGIGQISSEVPQNLSASRPQDRQFILSSKKLLLSDSGFYLCAWSVILAATNEKLFFGSGTQLSVL.

This chain joins TRBV6-6 and TRBJ2-3, with 10 bases matching TRBD1. V trimming: 6 bases; J trimming: 4 bases; junction bases outside the gene matches: 7. Germline lookup yields CDR1 MNHNY and CDR2 SVGAGI (reference sequence). CDR3 length: 15 residues. In DNA form, the CDR3 reads TGTGCCAGCAGACCGGGACAGGGGTTTTCAGATACGCAGTATTTT. This encodes CASRPGQGFSDTQYF.

The chain couples TRBV6-5 to TRBJ1-3; D is undetermined. This CDR3 is built from 11 residues. Germline CDR1 is MNHEY and CDR2 is SVGAGI. V was trimmed by 7 bases and J by 3 bases, leaving 4 bases between them. CDR3 in DNA: TGTGCCAGCACCGATGGAAACACCATATATTTT. Protein product: CASTDGNTIYF.

J is TRBJ2-7 and V is TRBV28; 10 nucleotides align to TRBD1. Trimming cost V 1 base and J 6 bases; bases outside gene matches: 6. The CDR3 runs 15 residues. Germline assignment: CDR1 MDHEN and CDR2 SYDVKM. The chain's CDR3 is CASSLSRDRGREQYF. The CDR3 DNA is TGTGCCAGCAGTTTATCCCGGGACAGGGGACGCGAGCAGTACTTC.

V and J are TRBV11-2 and TRBJ2-3; D gene unclear. CDR3 length: 15 amino acids. Per germline, CDR1 SGHAT and CDR2 FQNNGV. V lost 1 base and J lost 3, with 11 bases in between. The CDR3 nucleotides read TGTGCCAGCAGCTTAGTCGTTTTTGGGACAGATACGCAGTATTTT. Amino acid sequence: CASSLVVFGTDTQYF.

The V call is TRBV5-4, the J call TRBJ2-3; D gene ambiguous. V lost 4 bases and J lost 0, with 9 bases in between. CDR1 is SGHNT, CDR2 YYREEE, per germline (reference sequence). The CDR3 has 14 residues. CDR3 DNA sequence: TGTGCCAGCAGCCAGGTTACTAGCACAGATACGCAGTATTTT. This sequence encodes CASSQVTSTDTQYF.

The chain is built from TRBV7-9 and TRBJ2-7; weak D call: TRBD1 (6 bases). The CDR3 has 14 amino acids. Looked up from germline, CDR1 is SEHNR and CDR2 is FQNEAQ (reference sequence). V lost 3 bases and J lost 2, with 11 bases in between. CDR3 sequence reads: CASSFWTAPYEQYF. The CDR3 nucleotides read TGTGCCAGCAGCTTCTGGACAGCTCCCTACGAGCAGTACTTC.